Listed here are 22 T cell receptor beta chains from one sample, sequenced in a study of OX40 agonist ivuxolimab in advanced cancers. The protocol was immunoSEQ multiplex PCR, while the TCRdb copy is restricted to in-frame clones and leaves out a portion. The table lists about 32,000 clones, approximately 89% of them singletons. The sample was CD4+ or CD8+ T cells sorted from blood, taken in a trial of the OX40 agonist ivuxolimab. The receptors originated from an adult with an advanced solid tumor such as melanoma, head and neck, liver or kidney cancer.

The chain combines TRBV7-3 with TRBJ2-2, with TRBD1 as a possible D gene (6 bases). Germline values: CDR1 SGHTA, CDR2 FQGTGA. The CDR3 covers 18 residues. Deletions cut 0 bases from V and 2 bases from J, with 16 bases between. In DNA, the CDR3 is TGTGCCAGCAGCTTAACGGGGGCCGACTACCTCAACACCGGGGAGCTGTTTTTT. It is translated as CASSLTGADYLNTGELFF.

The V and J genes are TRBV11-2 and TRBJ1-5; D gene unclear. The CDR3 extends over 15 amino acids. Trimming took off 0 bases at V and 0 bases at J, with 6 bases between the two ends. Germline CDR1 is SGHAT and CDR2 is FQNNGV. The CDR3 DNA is TGTGCCAGCAGCTTAGATCTGCATAGCAATCAGCCCCAGCATTTT. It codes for CASSLDLHSNQPQHF. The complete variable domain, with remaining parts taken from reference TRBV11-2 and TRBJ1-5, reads EAGVAQSPRYKIIEKRQSVAFWCNPISGHATLYWYQQILGQGPKLLIQFQNNGVVDDSQLPKDRFSAERLKGVDSTLKIQPAKLEDSAVYLCASSLDLHSNQPQHFGDGTRLSIL.

This CDR3 reads CASSPTGTGPTDTQYF. The CDR3 coding sequence is TGTGCCAGCAGTCCCACCGGGACAGGGCCAACAGATACGCAGTATTTT. The chain has TRBV28 and TRBJ2-3, with TRBD1 matching 9 bases. With V trimmed by 5 bases and J by 3 bases, 9 bases remained unmatched. The CDR3 is 16 amino acids. Germline V gene data show CDR1 as MDHEN and CDR2 as SYDVKM. The full variable domain, rest sourced from reference TRBV28 and TRBJ2-3, is DVKVTQSSRYLVKRTGEKVFLECVQDMDHENMFWYRQDPGLGLRLIYFSYDVKMKEKGDIPEGYSVSREKKERFSLILESASTNQTSMYLCASSPTGTGPTDTQYFGPGTRLTVL.

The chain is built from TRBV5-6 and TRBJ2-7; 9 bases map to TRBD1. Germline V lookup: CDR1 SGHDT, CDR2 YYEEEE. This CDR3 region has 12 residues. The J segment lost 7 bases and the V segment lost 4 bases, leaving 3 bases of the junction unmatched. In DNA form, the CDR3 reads TGTGCCAGCAGCCTTGGACAGGGGGAGCAGTACTTC. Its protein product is CASSLGQGEQYF.

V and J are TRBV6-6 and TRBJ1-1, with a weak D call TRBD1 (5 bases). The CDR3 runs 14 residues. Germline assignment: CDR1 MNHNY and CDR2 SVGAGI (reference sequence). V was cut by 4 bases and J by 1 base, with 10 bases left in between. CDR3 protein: CASSWEGWNTEAFF. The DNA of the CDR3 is TGTGCCAGCAGTTGGGAGGGGTGGAACACTGAAGCTTTCTTT.

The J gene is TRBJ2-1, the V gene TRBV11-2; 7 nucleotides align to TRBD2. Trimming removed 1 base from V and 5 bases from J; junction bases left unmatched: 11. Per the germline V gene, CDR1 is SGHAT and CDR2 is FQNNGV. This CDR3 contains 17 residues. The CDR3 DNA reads TGTGCCAGCAGCTTAGTTCCCCTAGCGGACTGGAACAATGAGCAGTTCTTC. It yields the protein CASSLVPLADWNNEQFF.

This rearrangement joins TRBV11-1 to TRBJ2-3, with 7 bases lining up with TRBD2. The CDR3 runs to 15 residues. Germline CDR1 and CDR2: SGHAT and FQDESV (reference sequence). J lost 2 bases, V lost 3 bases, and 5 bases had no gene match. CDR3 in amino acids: CASSLTSIATDTQYF. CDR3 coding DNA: TGTGCCAGCAGCTTGACTAGCATTGCCACAGATACGCAGTATTTT.

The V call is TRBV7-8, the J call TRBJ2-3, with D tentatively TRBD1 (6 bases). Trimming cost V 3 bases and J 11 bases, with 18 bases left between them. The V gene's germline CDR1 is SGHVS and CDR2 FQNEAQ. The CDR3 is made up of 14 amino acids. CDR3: CASSFAPPGQGQYF. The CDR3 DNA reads TGTGCCAGCAGCTTCGCCCCGCCGGGACAAGGGCAGTATTTT.

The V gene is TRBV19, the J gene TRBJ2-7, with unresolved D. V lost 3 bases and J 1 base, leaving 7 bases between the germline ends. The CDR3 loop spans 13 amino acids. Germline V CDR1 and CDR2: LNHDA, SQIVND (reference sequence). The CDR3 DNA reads TGTGCCAGTAGTATCACCGGATCCTACGAGCAGTACTTC. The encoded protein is CASSITGSYEQYF.

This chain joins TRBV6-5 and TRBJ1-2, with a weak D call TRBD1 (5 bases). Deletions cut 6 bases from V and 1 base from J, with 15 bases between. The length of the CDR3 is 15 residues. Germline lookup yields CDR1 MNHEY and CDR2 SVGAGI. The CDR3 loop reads CASSLHMTDNYGYTF. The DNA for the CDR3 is TGTGCCAGCAGCCTACATATGACAGATAACTATGGCTACACCTTC.

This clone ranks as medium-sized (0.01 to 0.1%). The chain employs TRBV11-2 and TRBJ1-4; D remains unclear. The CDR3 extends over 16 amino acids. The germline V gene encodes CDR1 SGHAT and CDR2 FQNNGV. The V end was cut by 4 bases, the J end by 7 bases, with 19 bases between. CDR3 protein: CASSSQPPGGPEKLFF. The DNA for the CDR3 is TGTGCCAGCAGCTCCCAGCCGCCGGGTGGACCTGAAAAACTGTTTTTT.

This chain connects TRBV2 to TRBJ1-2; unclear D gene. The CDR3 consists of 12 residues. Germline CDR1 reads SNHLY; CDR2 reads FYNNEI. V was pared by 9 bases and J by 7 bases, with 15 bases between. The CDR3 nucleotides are TGTGCCAGTAAAAGTTATGGCGTTGGCTACACCTTC. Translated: CASKSYGVGYTF. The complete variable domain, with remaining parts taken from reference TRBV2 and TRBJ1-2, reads EPEVTQTPSHQVTQMGQEVILRCVPISNHLYFYWYRQILGQKVEFLVSFYNNEISEKSEIFDDQFSVERPDGSNFTLKIRSTKLEDSAMYFCASKSYGVGYTFGSGTRLTVV.

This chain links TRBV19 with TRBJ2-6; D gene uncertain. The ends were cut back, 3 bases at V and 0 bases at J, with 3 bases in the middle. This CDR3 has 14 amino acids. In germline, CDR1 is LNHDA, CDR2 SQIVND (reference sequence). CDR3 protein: CASSIISGANVLTF. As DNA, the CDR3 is TGTGCCAGTAGTATCATCTCTGGGGCCAACGTCCTGACTTTC.

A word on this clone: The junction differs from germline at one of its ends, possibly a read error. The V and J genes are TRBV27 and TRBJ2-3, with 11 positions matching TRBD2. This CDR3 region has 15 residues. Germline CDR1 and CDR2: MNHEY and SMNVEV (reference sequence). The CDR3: CARGLAEISTDTQYF. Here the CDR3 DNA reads TGCGCGCGGGGACTAGCGGAAATTAGCACAGATACGCAGTATTTT.

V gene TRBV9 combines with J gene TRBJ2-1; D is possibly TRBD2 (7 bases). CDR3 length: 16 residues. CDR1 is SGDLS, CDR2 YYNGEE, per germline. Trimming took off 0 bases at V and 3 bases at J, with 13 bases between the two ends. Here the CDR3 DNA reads TGTGCCAGCAGCGTAGTGGGGGGGCAAGTCTACAATGAGCAGTTCTTC. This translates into CASSVVGGQVYNEQFF.

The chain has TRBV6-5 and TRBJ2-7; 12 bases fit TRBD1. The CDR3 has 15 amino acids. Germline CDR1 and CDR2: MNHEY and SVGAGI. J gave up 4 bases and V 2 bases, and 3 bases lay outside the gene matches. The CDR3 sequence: CASSYGTGGRYEQYF. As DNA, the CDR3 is TGTGCCAGCAGTTACGGGACAGGGGGCCGGTACGAGCAGTACTTC.

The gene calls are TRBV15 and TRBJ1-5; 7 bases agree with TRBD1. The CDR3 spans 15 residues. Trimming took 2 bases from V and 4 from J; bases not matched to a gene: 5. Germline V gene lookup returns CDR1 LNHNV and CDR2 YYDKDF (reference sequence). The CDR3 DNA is TGTGCCACCAGCAGATCGACAGGGAGTAATCAGCCCCAGCATTTT. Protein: CATSRSTGSNQPQHF.

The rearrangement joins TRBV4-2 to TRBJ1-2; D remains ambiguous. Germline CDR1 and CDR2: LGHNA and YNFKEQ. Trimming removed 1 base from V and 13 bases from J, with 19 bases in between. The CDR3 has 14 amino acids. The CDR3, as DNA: TGTGCCAGCAGCCAAGCCAACCTGGCGGCGCATCCCACCTTC. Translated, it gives CASSQANLAAHPTF.

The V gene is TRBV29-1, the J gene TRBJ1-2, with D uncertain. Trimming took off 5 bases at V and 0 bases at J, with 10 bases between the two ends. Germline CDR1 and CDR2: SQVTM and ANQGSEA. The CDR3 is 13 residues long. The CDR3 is CSVFGSSNYGYTF. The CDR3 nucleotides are TGCAGCGTTTTTGGAAGTTCTAACTATGGCTACACCTTC.

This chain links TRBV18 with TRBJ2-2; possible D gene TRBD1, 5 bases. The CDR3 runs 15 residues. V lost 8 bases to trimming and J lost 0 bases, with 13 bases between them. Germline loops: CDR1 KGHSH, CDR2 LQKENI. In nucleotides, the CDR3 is TGTGCCAGCGGGCCAATGGGGCCGAACACCGGGGAGCTGTTTTTT. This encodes CASGPMGPNTGELFF.

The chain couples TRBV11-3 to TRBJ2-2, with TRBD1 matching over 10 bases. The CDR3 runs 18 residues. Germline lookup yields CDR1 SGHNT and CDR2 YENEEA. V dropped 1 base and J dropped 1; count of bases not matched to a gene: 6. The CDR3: CASSLALWDRGNTGELFF. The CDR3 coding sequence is TGTGCCAGCAGCTTAGCCCTATGGGACAGGGGGAACACCGGGGAGCTGTTTTTT.

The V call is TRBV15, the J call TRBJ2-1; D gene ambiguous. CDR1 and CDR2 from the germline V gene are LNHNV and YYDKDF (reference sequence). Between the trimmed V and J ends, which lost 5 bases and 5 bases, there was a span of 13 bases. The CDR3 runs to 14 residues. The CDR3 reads CATSGTTRHNEQFF. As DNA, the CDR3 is TGTGCCACCAGCGGTACGACCCGCCACAATGAGCAGTTCTTC.